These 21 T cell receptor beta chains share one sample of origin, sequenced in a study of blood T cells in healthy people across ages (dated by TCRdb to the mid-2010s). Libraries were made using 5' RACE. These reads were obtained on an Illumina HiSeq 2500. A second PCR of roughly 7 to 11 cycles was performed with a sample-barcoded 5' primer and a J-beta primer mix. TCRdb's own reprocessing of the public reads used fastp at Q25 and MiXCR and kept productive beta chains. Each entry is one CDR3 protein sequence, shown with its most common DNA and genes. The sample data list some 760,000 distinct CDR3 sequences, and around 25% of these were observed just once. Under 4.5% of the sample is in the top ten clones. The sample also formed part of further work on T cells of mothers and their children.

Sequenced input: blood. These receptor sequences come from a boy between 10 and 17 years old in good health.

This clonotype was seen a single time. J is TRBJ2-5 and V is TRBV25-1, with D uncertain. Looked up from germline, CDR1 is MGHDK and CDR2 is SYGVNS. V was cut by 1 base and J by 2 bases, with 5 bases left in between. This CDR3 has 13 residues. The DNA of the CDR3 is TGTGCCAGCAGTGAATGGATACAAGAGACCCAGTACTTC. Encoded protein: CASSEWIQETQYF.

This chain's CDR3 is CATSREAPGSGNTIYF. The CDR3 coding sequence is TGTGCCACCAGCAGAGAGGCCCCGGGCTCTGGAAACACCATATATTTT. This chain uses TRBV15 with TRBJ1-3; no reliable D call. Germline loops: CDR1 LNHNV, CDR2 YYDKDF (reference sequence). V lost 0 bases to trimming and J lost 0 bases, with 9 bases between them. This CDR3 contains 16 residues.

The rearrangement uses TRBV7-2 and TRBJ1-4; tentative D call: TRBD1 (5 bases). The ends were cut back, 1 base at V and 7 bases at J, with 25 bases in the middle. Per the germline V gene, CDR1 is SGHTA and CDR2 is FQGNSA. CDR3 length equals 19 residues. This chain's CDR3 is CASSLGGRGRTPVGEKLFF. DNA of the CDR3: TGTGCCAGCAGCTTAGGGGGTAGGGGTCGCACCCCGGTCGGTGAAAAACTGTTTTTT.

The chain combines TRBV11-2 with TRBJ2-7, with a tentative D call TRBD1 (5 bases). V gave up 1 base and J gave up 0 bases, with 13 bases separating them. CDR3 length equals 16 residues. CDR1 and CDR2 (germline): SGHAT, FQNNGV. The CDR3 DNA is TGTGCCAGCAGCTTAGTTGGGGCCCTAAGCTCCTACGAGCAGTACTTC. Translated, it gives CASSLVGALSSYEQYF.

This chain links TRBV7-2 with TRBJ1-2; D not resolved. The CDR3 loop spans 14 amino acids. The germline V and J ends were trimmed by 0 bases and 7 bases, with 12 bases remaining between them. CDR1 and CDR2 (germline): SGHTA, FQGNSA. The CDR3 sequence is CASSLALEPLGYTF. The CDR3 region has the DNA TGTGCCAGCAGCTTAGCGCTGGAACCCCTTGGCTACACCTTC.

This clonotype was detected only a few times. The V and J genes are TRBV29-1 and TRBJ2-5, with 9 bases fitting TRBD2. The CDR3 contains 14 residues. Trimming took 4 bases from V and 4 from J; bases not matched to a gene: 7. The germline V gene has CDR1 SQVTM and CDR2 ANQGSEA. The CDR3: CSVVGGRALETQYF. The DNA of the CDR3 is TGCAGCGTTGTAGGCGGGAGGGCCTTAGAGACCCAGTACTTC. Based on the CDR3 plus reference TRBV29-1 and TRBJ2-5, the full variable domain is SAVISQKPSRDICQRGTSLTIQCQVDSQVTMMFWYRQQPGQSLTLIATANQGSEATYESGFVIDKFPISRPNLTFSTLTVSNMSPEDSSIYLCSVVGGRALETQYFGPGTRLLVL.

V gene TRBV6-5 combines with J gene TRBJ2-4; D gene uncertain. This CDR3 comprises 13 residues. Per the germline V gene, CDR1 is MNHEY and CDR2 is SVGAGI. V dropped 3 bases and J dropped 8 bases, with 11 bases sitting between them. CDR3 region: CASSYTEWDIQYF. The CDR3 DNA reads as TGTGCCAGCAGTTATACAGAGTGGGACATTCAGTACTTC.

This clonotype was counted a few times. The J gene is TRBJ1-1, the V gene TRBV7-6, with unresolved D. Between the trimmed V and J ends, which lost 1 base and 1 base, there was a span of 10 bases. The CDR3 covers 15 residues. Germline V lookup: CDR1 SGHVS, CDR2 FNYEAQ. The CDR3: CASSLGSVPNTEAFF. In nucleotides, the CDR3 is TGTGCCAGCAGCTTAGGCTCGGTGCCGAACACTGAAGCTTTCTTT.

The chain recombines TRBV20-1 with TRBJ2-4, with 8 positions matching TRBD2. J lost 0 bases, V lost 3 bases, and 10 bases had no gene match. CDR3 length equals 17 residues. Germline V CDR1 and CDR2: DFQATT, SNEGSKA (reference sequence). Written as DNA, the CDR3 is TGCAGTGCTAGTGAAGGGCGCGGGGGGCTAGCCAAAAACATTCAGTACTTC. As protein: CSASEGRGGLAKNIQYF.

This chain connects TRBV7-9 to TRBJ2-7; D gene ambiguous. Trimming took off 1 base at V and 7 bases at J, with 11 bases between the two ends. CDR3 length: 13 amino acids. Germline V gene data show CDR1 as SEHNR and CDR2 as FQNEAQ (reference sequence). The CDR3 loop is CASSLDPGKEQYF. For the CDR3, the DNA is TGTGCCAGCAGCTTAGATCCGGGTAAGGAGCAGTACTTC.

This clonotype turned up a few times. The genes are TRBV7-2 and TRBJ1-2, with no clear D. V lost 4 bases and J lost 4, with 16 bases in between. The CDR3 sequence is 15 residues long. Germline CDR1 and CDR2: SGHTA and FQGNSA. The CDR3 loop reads CASSSSAGSSYGYTF. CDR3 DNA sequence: TGTGCCAGCAGCTCTTCAGCGGGCTCAAGCTATGGCTACACCTTC.

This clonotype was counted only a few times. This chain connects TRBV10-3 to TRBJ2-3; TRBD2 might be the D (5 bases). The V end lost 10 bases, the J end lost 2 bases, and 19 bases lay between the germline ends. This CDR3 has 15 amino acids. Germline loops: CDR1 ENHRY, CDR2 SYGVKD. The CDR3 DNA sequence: TGTGCCAGCTCTGCGGGCCCCTCCAACACAGATACGCAGTATTTT. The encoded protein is CASSAGPSNTDTQYF.

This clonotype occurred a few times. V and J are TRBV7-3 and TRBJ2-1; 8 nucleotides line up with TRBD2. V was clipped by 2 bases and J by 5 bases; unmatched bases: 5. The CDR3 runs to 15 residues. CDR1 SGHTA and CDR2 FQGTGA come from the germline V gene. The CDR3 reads CASSLVSGIDNEQFF. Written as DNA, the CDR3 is TGTGCCAGCAGCTTAGTTAGCGGGATCGACAATGAGCAGTTCTTC.

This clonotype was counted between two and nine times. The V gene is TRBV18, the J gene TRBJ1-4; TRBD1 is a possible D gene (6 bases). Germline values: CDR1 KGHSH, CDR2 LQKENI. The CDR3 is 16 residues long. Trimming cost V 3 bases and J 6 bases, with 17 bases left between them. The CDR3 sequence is CASSPVRDSGDEKLFF. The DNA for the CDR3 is TGTGCCAGCTCACCCGTCCGGGATTCAGGGGATGAAAAACTGTTTTTT.

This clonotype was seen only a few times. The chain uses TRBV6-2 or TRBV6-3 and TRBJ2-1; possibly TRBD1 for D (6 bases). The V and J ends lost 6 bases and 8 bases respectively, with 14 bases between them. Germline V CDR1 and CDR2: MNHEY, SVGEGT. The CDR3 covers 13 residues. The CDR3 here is CASRTQGSDEQFF. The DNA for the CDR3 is TGTGCCAGCAGAACACAGGGATCCGATGAGCAGTTCTTC.

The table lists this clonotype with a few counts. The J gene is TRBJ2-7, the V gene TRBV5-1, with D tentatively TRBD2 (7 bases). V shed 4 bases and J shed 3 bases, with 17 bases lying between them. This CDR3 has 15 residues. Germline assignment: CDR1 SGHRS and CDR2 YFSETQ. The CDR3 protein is CASSLGASGFYEQYF. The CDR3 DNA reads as TGCGCCAGCAGCCTGGGGGCTAGCGGATTCTACGAGCAGTACTTC.

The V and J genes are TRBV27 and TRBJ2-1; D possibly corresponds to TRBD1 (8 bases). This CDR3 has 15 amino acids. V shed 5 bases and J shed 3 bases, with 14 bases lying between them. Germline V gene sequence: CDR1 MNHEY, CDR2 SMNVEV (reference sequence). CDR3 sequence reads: CASSITGGVYNEQFF. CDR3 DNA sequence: TGTGCCAGCAGTATCACAGGGGGGGTCTACAATGAGCAGTTCTTC.

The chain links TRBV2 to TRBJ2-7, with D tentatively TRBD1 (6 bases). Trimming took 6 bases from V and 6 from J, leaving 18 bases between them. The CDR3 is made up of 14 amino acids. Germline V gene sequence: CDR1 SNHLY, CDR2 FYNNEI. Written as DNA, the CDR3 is TGTGCCAGCAGCCGACGACAGGCTCAGGGCGAGCAGTACTTC. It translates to CASSRRQAQGEQYF.

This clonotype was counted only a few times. The CDR3 region has the DNA TGCGCCAGCAGCTTGGTTGCAGGGGAAAACATTCAGTACTTC. It translates to CASSLVAGENIQYF. This sequence joins TRBV5-1 and TRBJ2-4; possibly TRBD1 for D (6 bases). V was clipped by 0 bases and J by 5 bases, with 9 bases between them. The germline gives CDR1 SGHRS, CDR2 YFSETQ. The CDR3 totals 14 residues. The full variable domain, completed using reference TRBV5-1 and TRBJ2-4, is KAGVTQTPRYLIKTRGQQVTLSCSPISGHRSVSWYQQTPGQGLQFLFEYFSETQRNKGNFPGRFSGRQFSNSRSEMNVSTLELGDSALYLCASSLVAGENIQYFGAGTRLSVL.

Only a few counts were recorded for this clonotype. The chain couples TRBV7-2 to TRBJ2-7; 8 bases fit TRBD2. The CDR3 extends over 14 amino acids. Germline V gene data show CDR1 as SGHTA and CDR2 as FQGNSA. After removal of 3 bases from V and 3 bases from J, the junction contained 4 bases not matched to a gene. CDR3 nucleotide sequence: TGTGCCAGCAGCTTTCGCGGGGGGTTCTACGAGCAGTACTTC. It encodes CASSFRGGFYEQYF.

The chain's CDR3 is CSARGAYAAGGQPQHF. As DNA, the CDR3 is TGCAGTGCTAGAGGGGCCTATGCGGCCGGCGGACAGCCCCAGCATTTT. The V gene is TRBV20-1, the J gene TRBJ1-5; D is unclear. This CDR3 is 16 amino acids long. Germline-derived CDR1 and CDR2 are DFQATT and SNEGSKA (reference sequence). The V gene lost 1 base and the J gene lost 7 bases, with 20 bases spanning the gap.